The 30 T cell receptor beta chains below come from one sample, sequenced in a study of blood T cell repertoires in COVID-19 (dated by TCRdb to about 2020). The library was generated by the immunoSEQ multiplex PCR assay. In its TCRdb copy, this immuneACCESS table keeps in-frame sequences only and misses some clones. Where compared with another copy, unresolved V genes explain less than half of these, and the others have no known cause. The sample table holds hundreds of thousands of clones, of which more than 75% were seen once. Of the sample, around 1.2% falls within the top ten clones. The sequencing sample was made of peripheral blood. The source is a man aged 70-80 years with acute or convalescent COVID-19.

The chain joins TRBV5-4 to TRBJ2-5; D possibly corresponds to TRBD1 (5 bases). There are 15 residues in the CDR3. The germline gives CDR1 SGHNT, CDR2 YYREEE (reference sequence). V lost 1 base, J lost 2 bases, and 12 bases lay in between. The CDR3 is CASSLNQGSQETQYF. The CDR3 coding sequence is TGTGCCAGCAGCTTGAACCAGGGAAGTCAAGAGACCCAGTACTTC.

The V and J genes are TRBV6-5 and TRBJ1-1; weak D call: TRBD1 (6 bases). The CDR3 is made up of 15 amino acids. V lost 6 bases to trimming and J lost 4 bases, with 18 bases between them. The germline V gene encodes CDR1 MNHEY and CDR2 SVGAGI. CDR3: CASRRTDSPFTEAFF. The CDR3, as DNA: TGTGCCAGCAGACGCACGGACAGTCCATTCACTGAAGCTTTCTTT.

V gene TRBV12-3 or TRBV12-4 combines with J gene TRBJ1-5, with D hard to call. This CDR3 is 13 amino acids long. Trimming took off 1 base at V and 5 bases at J, with 6 bases between the two ends. CDR3 loop: CASSLGSDQPQHF. Here the CDR3 DNA reads TGTGCCAGCAGTTTAGGTTCGGATCAGCCCCAGCATTTT.

The chain is built from TRBV4-2 and TRBJ2-7, with 7 nucleotides matching TRBD1. Germline V gene lookup returns CDR1 LGHNA and CDR2 YNFKEQ. V gave up 5 bases and J gave up 3 bases; unmatched junction bases: 10. The CDR3 consists of 15 residues. CDR3 amino acids: CASSGTGTAVYEQYF. In DNA, the CDR3 is TGTGCCAGCAGCGGAACCGGGACAGCCGTCTACGAGCAGTACTTC.

The rearrangement uses TRBV12-3 or TRBV12-4 and TRBJ2-5; D is undetermined. The V and J ends lost 5 bases and 2 bases respectively, with 9 bases between them. The CDR3 sequence is 13 residues long. As DNA, the CDR3 is TGTGCCAGCAGTCCGAGCGCTCAAGAGACCCAGTACTTC. Protein sequence: CASSPSAQETQYF.

The rearrangement joins TRBV4-2 to TRBJ1-4; D unclear. The germline V and J ends were trimmed by 2 bases and 4 bases, with 17 bases remaining between them. This CDR3 comprises 17 residues. Germline values: CDR1 LGHNA, CDR2 YNFKEQ. CDR3 protein: CASSQRASGVVNEKLFF. The CDR3 DNA is TGTGCCAGCAGCCAAAGAGCTAGCGGGGTTGTTAATGAAAAACTGTTTTTT.

To note about this clone: Other DNA sequences within the sample encode an identical CDR3. The chain carries TRBV28 and TRBJ1-2, with D maybe TRBD1 (6 bases). Between the trimmed V and J ends, which lost 2 bases and 5 bases, there was a span of 9 bases. Looked up from germline, CDR1 is MDHEN and CDR2 is SYDVKM. CDR3 size: 13 residues. This CDR3 reads CASSLGQGYGYTF. The DNA of the CDR3 is TGTGCCAGCAGTTTAGGGCAGGGGTATGGCTACACCTTC.

This rearrangement joins TRBV18 to TRBJ1-1; perhaps TRBD1 as D (5 bases). Germline-derived CDR1 and CDR2 are KGHSH and LQKENI. The CDR3 sequence is 16 residues long. Trimming shortened V by 3 bases and J by 1 base, and 15 bases separated the two germline ends. Here the CDR3 reads CASSPFGGAPNTEAFF. The CDR3 coding sequence is TGTGCCAGCTCACCGTTCGGCGGGGCCCCGAACACTGAAGCTTTCTTT.

This clone showed up just once. The chain employs TRBV25-1 and TRBJ2-5, with a tentative D call TRBD1 (5 bases). The germline V and J ends were trimmed by 4 bases and 5 bases, with 11 bases remaining between them. The CDR3 covers 13 residues. Germline assignment: CDR1 MGHDK and CDR2 SYGVNS. CDR3 in amino acids: CASSVRGGETQYF. The CDR3 DNA is TGTGCCAGCAGTGTTAGGGGTGGGGAGACCCAGTACTTC.

The chain combines TRBV4-1 with TRBJ2-3; the match to TRBD2 covers 15 bases. The CDR3 length is 17 residues. Germline CDR1 and CDR2: MGHRA and YSYEKL. V shed 3 bases and J 4 bases; nucleotides not matched to a gene: 5. CDR3 residues: CASSQGTSGRFSDTQYF. The CDR3 DNA follows: TGCGCCAGCAGCCAGGGGACTAGCGGGAGGTTTTCAGATACGCAGTATTTT.

The rearrangement uses TRBV27 and TRBJ2-7; TRBD1 matches 7 bases. The CDR3 length is 15 residues. CDR1 and CDR2 from the germline V gene are MNHEY and SMNVEV (reference sequence). V shed 0 bases, J shed 7 bases, and the junction held 9 bases outside the gene matches. The CDR3, as DNA: TGTGCCAGCAGTTTATCCGGACAGGCCCAAGGAGAGCAGTACTTC. Its protein product is CASSLSGQAQGEQYF.

This clone was seen only once. V is TRBV6-6 and J is TRBJ1-1; TRBD1 matches at 8 bases. V lost 1 base and J lost 4; bases outside the gene matches: 8. From germline, CDR1 is MNHNY and CDR2 SVGAGI (reference sequence). This CDR3 spans 16 amino acids. CDR3 DNA: TGTGCCAGCAGTTACTTCGGGCAGGGGGCGAGCACTGAAGCTTTCTTT. Encoded protein: CASSYFGQGASTEAFF.

The chain is built from TRBV19 and TRBJ1-2; 10 positions match TRBD1. The CDR3 loop spans 14 amino acids. Trimming took 4 bases from V and 8 from J; bases not matched to a gene: 7. CDR1 LNHDA and CDR2 SQIVND come from the germline V gene (reference sequence). CDR3: CASSSGTGVRGYTF. DNA of the CDR3: TGTGCCAGTAGTAGCGGGACAGGGGTTCGGGGCTACACCTTC.

This sequence joins TRBV4-3 and TRBJ1-4; D unresolved. Trimming cost V 0 bases and J 7 bases, with 21 bases left between them. CDR1 is LGHNA, CDR2 YSLEER, per germline. This CDR3 comprises 18 residues. CDR3 sequence reads: CASSQDTVRGARGEKLFF. In DNA, the CDR3 is TGCGCCAGCAGCCAAGATACCGTCCGAGGCGCCCGAGGTGAAAAACTGTTTTTT.

This chain joins TRBV18 and TRBJ2-7; 7 bases map to TRBD2. The trim removed 2 bases at V and 5 bases at J, leaving 9 bases unmatched. CDR3 length: 15 residues. Germline assignment: CDR1 KGHSH and CDR2 LQKENI. In DNA form, the CDR3 reads TGTGCCAGCTCACCAATCGTGACTAGCATGCACGAGCAGTACTTC. The encoded protein is CASSPIVTSMHEQYF. The entire variable domain, with the rest obtained from reference TRBV18 and TRBJ2-7, is as follows: NAGVMQNPRHLVRRRGQEARLRCSPMKGHSHVYWYRQLPEEGLKFMVYLQKENIIDESGMPKERFSAEFPKEGPSILRIQQVVRGDSAAYFCASSPIVTSMHEQYFGPGTRLTVT.

The rearrangement links TRBV5-1 to TRBJ2-2; 10 nucleotides align to TRBD1. This CDR3 is 15 amino acids long. Looked up from germline, CDR1 is SGHRS and CDR2 is YFSETQ. The V and J ends lost 4 bases and 6 bases, in that order; junction bases with no gene match: 6. This chain's CDR3 is CASSIDRGRSGELFF. DNA of the CDR3: TGCGCCAGCAGCATAGACAGGGGGCGTTCCGGGGAGCTGTTTTTT.

The table lists this clone with a few counts. The CDR3 nucleotides are TGTGCCAGCAGCCCCAGGACAGGGGTTAACACTGAAGCTTTCTTT. It yields the protein CASSPRTGVNTEAFF. The V call is TRBV7-9, the J call TRBJ1-1, with 9 bases lining up with TRBD1. This CDR3 region has 15 residues. Germline assignment: CDR1 SEHNR and CDR2 FQNEAQ (reference sequence). Trimming at V came to 5 bases and at J to 2 bases, leaving 6 bases not matched to a gene.

V gene TRBV24-1 combines with J gene TRBJ2-1; D is perhaps TRBD1 (5 bases). The CDR3 totals 17 residues. Germline V gene lookup returns CDR1 KGHDR and CDR2 SFDVKD. V was clipped by 1 base and J by 6 bases, with 18 bases between them. The CDR3 nucleotides are TGTGCCACCAGTGATTTCCGCGCCCAGGGAAATCTCAATGAGCAGTTCTTC. Its translation is CATSDFRAQGNLNEQFF.

The chain has TRBV11-2 and TRBJ1-4; D possibly corresponds to TRBD1 (5 bases). CDR3 length: 16 residues. V gave up 5 bases and J gave up 0 bases, with 13 bases separating them. In germline, CDR1 is SGHAT, CDR2 FQNNGV. CDR3 amino acids: CASSRGGVATNEKLFF. In nucleotides, the CDR3 is TGTGCCAGCAGCCGTGGGGGGGTGGCAACTAATGAAAAACTGTTTTTT.

This chain connects TRBV27 to TRBJ1-2, with TRBD1 as a possible D gene (6 bases). Trimming removed 3 bases from V and 7 bases from J, with 15 bases in between. CDR3 length equals 14 residues. Germline V gene lookup returns CDR1 MNHEY and CDR2 SMNVEV (reference sequence). DNA of the CDR3: TGTGCCAGCAGTTTTCAACAGGGATTAGGTGGCTACACCTTC. Protein product: CASSFQQGLGGYTF.

This clone was counted a single time. This rearrangement joins TRBV7-9 to TRBJ1-5; 8 nucleotides agree with TRBD1. Germline V lookup: CDR1 SEHNR, CDR2 FQNEAQ (reference sequence). V trimming: 3 bases; J trimming: 5 bases; junction bases outside the gene matches: 3. This CDR3 is 14 amino acids long. CDR3 nucleotide sequence: TGTGCCAGCAGCTTTACAGGGGGGGATCAGCCCCAGCATTTT. It codes for CASSFTGGDQPQHF.

The V and J genes are TRBV10-3 and TRBJ2-2; tentative D call: TRBD2 (5 bases). Germline values: CDR1 ENHRY, CDR2 SYGVKD. The germline V and J ends were trimmed by 6 bases and 4 bases, with 15 bases remaining between them. This CDR3 has 15 amino acids. The CDR3: CAISPGGRATGELFF. The CDR3 DNA sequence: TGTGCCATCAGCCCCGGCGGGCGGGCCACCGGGGAGCTGTTTTTT.

This sequence joins TRBV2 and TRBJ2-5, with 8 bases that match TRBD1. J gave up 1 base and V 4 bases, and 2 bases lay outside the gene matches. CDR3 length: 14 residues. Germline values: CDR1 SNHLY, CDR2 FYNNEI. CDR3 sequence reads: CASSGQGTQETQYF. The CDR3 DNA follows: TGTGCCAGCAGTGGACAGGGGACCCAAGAGACCCAGTACTTC.

CDR3 in DNA: TGCAGCGTTGAGCCAGGGGGTACCCCAGAGACCCAGTACTTC. This encodes CSVEPGGTPETQYF. This sequence joins TRBV29-1 and TRBJ2-5, with TRBD1 identical over 7 bases. The CDR3 runs 14 residues. CDR1 is SQVTM, CDR2 ANQGSEA, per germline. The junction had 8 bases not matched to a gene; V was cut back by 3 bases and J by 4 bases. Full variable domain (remainder filled in from reference TRBV29-1 and TRBJ2-5): SAVISQKPSRDICQRGTSLTIQCQVDSQVTMMFWYRQQPGQSLTLIATANQGSEATYESGFVIDKFPISRPNLTFSTLTVSNMSPEDSSIYLCSVEPGGTPETQYFGPGTRLLVL.

This chain uses TRBV20-1 with TRBJ2-7; 13 bases match TRBD2. CDR3 size: 18 residues. CDR1 and CDR2 (germline): DFQATT, SNEGSKA (reference sequence). Germline trimming cut 3 bases from V and 0 bases from J; bases unmatched to any gene: 11. CDR3 in amino acids: CSASGRGLAGKSSYEQYF. The DNA of the CDR3 is TGCAGTGCTAGTGGGAGGGGACTAGCGGGAAAGAGCTCCTACGAGCAGTACTTC.

V is TRBV18 and J is TRBJ1-3, with TRBD1 matching over 7 bases. Germline V gene sequence: CDR1 KGHSH, CDR2 LQKENI. The CDR3 is made up of 14 amino acids. V was pared by 5 bases and J by 4 bases, with 5 bases of the junction left unmatched. CDR3 in DNA: TGTGCCAGCTCAGCAACAGGGGTCGGAAACACCATATATTTT. Protein: CASSATGVGNTIYF. The full variable domain, with the rest looked up from reference TRBV18 and TRBJ1-3, is NAGVMQNPRHLVRRRGQEARLRCSPMKGHSHVYWYRQLPEEGLKFMVYLQKENIIDESGMPKERFSAEFPKEGPSILRIQQVVRGDSAAYFCASSATGVGNTIYFGEGSWLTVV.

The chain is built from TRBV2 and TRBJ2-1; D might be TRBD2 (6 bases). V gave up 6 bases and J gave up 3 bases, with 18 bases separating them. In germline, CDR1 is SNHLY, CDR2 FYNNEI. The CDR3 loop spans 16 amino acids. The CDR3 reads CASSPRLAQIYNEQFF. The CDR3, as DNA: TGTGCCAGCAGCCCTCGCCTAGCGCAGATCTACAATGAGCAGTTCTTC.

V gene TRBV5-1 combines with J gene TRBJ2-1; 8 bases map to TRBD2. The germline V gene has CDR1 SGHRS and CDR2 YFSETQ. J gave up 2 bases and V 3 bases, and 10 bases lay outside the gene matches. The CDR3 runs 17 residues. CDR3 nucleotide sequence: TGCGCCAGCAGCTCACCCCGGCGGGGGGCAACCTACAATGAGCAGTTCTTC. Its translation: CASSSPRRGATYNEQFF.

V usage is TRBV6-2 or TRBV6-3 and J usage is TRBJ1-2; maybe TRBD1 (6 bases). Trimming removed 5 bases from V and 7 bases from J, with 14 bases in between. The germline V gene encodes CDR1 MNHEY and CDR2 SVGEGT. The CDR3 is 13 residues long. The CDR3 here is CASSPITGIGYTF. DNA of the CDR3: TGTGCCAGCAGTCCAATCACAGGGATTGGCTACACCTTC.

This rearrangement joins TRBV30 to TRBJ2-1; D may be TRBD2 (6 bases). Trimming took off 3 bases at V and 5 bases at J, with 23 bases between the two ends. Germline assignment: CDR1 GTSNPN and CDR2 SVGIG (reference sequence). The CDR3 runs to 17 residues. CDR3: CAWSSPRRGDGDNEQFF. The CDR3 DNA is TGTGCCTGGAGCTCCCCACGGCGGGGCGATGGGGACAATGAGCAGTTCTTC.